This section outlines one T cell receptor (beta chain) sequence together with its context. Primers: 60 Vbeta forward and 13 Jbeta reverse. TCRdb's copy holds only in-frame clones and misses some; the assay was immunoSEQ multiplex PCR. The listing records 70,000 to 100,000 clones. The data belong to a study of cytomegalovirus exposure and HLA in healthy donors. CDR1 is SGHAT and CDR2 is FQNNGV in the germline V gene. Trimming took 4 bases from V and 1 from J, leaving 8 bases between them. The length of the CDR3 is 14 residues. V usage is TRBV11-2 and J usage is TRBJ1-5; TRBD1 is a possible D gene (5 bases). The receptor's source is a man younger than 35 in good health and CMV-seropositive. The sample taken for sequencing was PBMCs. The CDR3 nucleotides read TGTGCCAGCAGCTACGGGGGGAGCAATCAGCCCCAGCATTTT. Residues: CASSYGGSNQPQHF.